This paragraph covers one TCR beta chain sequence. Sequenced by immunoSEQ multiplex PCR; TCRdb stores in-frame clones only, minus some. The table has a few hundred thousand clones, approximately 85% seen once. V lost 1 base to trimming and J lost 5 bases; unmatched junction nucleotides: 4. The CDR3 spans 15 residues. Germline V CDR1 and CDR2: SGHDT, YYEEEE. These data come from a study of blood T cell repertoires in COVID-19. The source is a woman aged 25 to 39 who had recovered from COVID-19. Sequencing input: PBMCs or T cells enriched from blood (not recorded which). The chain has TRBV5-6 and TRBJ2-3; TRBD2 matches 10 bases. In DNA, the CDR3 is TGTGCCAGCAGCTTGTGGCTAGCGGGAGTAGATACGCAGTATTTT. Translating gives CASSLWLAGVDTQYF.